This TCR beta chain was captured by sequencing in a study of T cells in localized non-small cell lung cancer (dated by TCRdb to about 2020). Background for the entire study: The study analyzed T cell repertoires of 236 early-stage NSCLC patients, comparing tumors and uninvolved tumor-adjacent lungs. The cohort consisted of 236 treatment-naive NSCLC patients whose localized lung tumors had been resected. Of the NSCLC patients, 129 were male and some 97 were female, and the mean age was about 69 years. What the study reported, not specific to this receptor: Of the top 100 tumor clones, a median of 57 were detected in paired uninvolved adjacent lung; around 27 were also among that lung's top 100. Because multi-region sequencing of the tumors was not done, intratumor heterogeneity could not be ruled out. Longer overall survival was associated with higher blood T cell density, whereas shorter survival was associated with higher adjacent-lung clonality. Uninvolved tumor-adjacent lung showed the highest T cell clonality, higher than tumor, which suggests more focused antigenic responses in the adjacent lung. Since the design was exploratory, TCR variables were selected using unadjusted p-values with no false-discovery rate correction.

At diagnosis, peripheral blood, uninvolved tumor-adjacent lung and tumor were collected and stored as a combination of fresh-frozen and FFPE material. For TCR repertoire profiling, blood samples were analyzed as peripheral blood mononuclear cells. TCR beta CDR3 regions were sequenced from DNA using the immunoSEQ Assay. The authors processed their data as follows. T cell density was computed as TCR beta template counts normalized to usable DNA estimated by amplifying housekeeping genes. Richness was estimated using the preseqR package, with extrapolation to 400,000 templates for PBMC samples and to 120,000 templates for tissue samples. Clonality was defined as one minus Pielou's evenness. To identify tissue-enriched TCRs, differential abundance testing was run on productive amino-acid clonotypes with a minimum total count of 5 and an alpha of 0.1. Repertoire overlap between compartments was quantified with the Jaccard Index and Morisita Overlap Index. GLIPH grouped TCR beta CDR3s together with public tetramer-defined viral CDR3s, and a viral motif had to include at least three viral sequences and also show V-gene enrichment. TCRdb stores this immuneACCESS table with in-frame sequences only. Part of the clones is absent; in the studies checked, under half of the shortfall reflects unresolved V genes, and no reason is known for the rest. V, J and clone size reflect that table, while D and trimming were determined from the DNA. The sample profile shows about 25,000 clones; around 88% of them were found once. Over 12% of the sample is taken by the ten largest.

The CDR3 sequence holds 15 residues, the cysteine and phenylalanine included. Solely the CDR3 DNA is kept, with 45 bases framed from the first base. Cut back by 2 bases and 1 base, the V and J ends lie 8 bases apart. CDR1 SNHLY and CDR2 FYNNEI were looked up in the germline V gene. About this clone: Its antigen has not been determined. Base qualities are missing; no much larger clone stands one base away.

The receptor was derived from a female donor of 60 years or more with stage I lung adenocarcinoma. In this chain, TRBV2 is recombined with TRBJ2-2; no D gene can be assigned with confidence. The specimen was peripheral blood, collected before any cancer treatment. The bases are TGTGCCAGCAGTGAATCACCCAGGAACACCGGGGAGCTGTTTTTT. This gives the protein CASSESPRNTGELFF.